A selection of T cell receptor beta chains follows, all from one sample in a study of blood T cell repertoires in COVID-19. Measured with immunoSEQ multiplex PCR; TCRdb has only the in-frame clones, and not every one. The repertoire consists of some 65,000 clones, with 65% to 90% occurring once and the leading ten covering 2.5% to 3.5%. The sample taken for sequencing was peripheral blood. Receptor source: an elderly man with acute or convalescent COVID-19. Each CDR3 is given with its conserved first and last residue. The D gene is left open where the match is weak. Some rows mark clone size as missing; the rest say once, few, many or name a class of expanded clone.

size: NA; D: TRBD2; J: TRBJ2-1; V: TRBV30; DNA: TGTGCCTGGAGTGTGGGACTAGCGGGAAACAATGAGCAGTTCTTC; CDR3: CAWSVGLAGNNEQFF
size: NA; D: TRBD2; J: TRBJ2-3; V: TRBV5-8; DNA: TGTGCCAGCAGCTTCGGGACTAGCGGGAGTCCTAGCACAGATACGCAGTATTTT; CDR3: CASSFGTSGSPSTDTQYF
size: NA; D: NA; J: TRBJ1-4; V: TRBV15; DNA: TGTGCCACCAGCAGGGAGGTCGGCAGGTCTAATGAAAAACTGTTTTTT; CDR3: CATSREVGRSNEKLFF
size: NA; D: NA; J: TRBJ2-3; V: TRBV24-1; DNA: TGTGCCACCAGTGGGGGAGGTTCAGATACGCAGTATTTT; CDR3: CATSGGGSDTQYF
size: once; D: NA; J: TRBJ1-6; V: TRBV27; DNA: TGTGCCAGCAGTTTTGGGGGGTATAATTCACCCCTCCACTTT; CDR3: CASSFGGYNSPLHF
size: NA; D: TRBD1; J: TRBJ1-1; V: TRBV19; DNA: TGTGCCAGTAGTTCCCGGGACAGGGTCCTTGTTGAAGCTTTCTTT; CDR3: CASSSRDRVLVEAFF
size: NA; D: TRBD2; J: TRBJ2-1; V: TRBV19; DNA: TGTGCCAGTAGTATCCCCGGACTAGCGGGCTCATACAATGAGCAGTTCTTC; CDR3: CASSIPGLAGSYNEQFF
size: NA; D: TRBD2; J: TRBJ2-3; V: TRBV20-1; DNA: TGCAGTGCTAGTATACGGGAGGGGGGAACAGATACGCAGTATTTT; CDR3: CSASIREGGTDTQYF
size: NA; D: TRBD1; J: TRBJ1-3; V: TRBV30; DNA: TGTGCCTGGAGGGGACAGGGAAACACCATATATTTT; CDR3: CAWRGQGNTIYF
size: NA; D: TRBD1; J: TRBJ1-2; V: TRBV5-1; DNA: TGCGCCAGCAGTACAGGGGCCGGTTGGGGAAATGGCTACACCTTC; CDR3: CASSTGAGWGNGYTF
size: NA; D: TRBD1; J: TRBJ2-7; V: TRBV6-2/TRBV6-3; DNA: TGTGCCAGCAGTTACCCTCCGGGACAGGCCTTCGACGAGCAGTACTTC; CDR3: CASSYPPGQAFDEQYF
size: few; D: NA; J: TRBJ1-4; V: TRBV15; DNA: TGTGCCACCAGCAGACAACACAGCTCTGAAAAACTGTTTTTT; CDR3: CATSRQHSSEKLFF
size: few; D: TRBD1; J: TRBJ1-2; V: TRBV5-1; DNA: TGCGCCAGCAGCCACAGTCCGGGGACAGAATATGGCTACACCTTC; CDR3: CASSHSPGTEYGYTF
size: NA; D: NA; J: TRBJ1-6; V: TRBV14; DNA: TGTGCCAGCAGCCCGGGAGGGGTTAACTCACCCCTCCACTTT; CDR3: CASSPGGVNSPLHF
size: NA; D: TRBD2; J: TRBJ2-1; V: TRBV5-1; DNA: TGCGCCAGCAGCTTGGAAGGGACTAGAAACTTCAATGAGCAGTTCTTC; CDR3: CASSLEGTRNFNEQFF
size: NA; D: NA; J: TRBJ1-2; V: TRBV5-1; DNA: TGCGCCAGCAGCTTGGGAGGCTATGGCTACACCTTC; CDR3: CASSLGGYGYTF
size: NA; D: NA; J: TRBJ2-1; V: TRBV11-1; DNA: TGTGCCAGCAGCTTAGAACAGGGCTCCTACAATGAGCAGTTCTTC; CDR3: CASSLEQGSYNEQFF
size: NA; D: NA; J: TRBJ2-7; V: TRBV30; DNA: TGTGCCTGGAGTGGATCGGGAGCTGGCGAGCAGTACTTC; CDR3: CAWSGSGAGEQYF
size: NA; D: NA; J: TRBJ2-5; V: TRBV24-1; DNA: TGTGCCACTGAGGGCCGAGATGGGTCCGGGGAGACCCAGTACTTC; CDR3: CATEGRDGSGETQYF
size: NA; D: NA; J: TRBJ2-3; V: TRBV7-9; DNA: TGTGCCAGCAGCTTGGTAGCGGCAGCCACAGATACGCAGTATTTT; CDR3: CASSLVAAATDTQYF
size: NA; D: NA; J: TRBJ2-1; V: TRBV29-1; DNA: TGCAGCGCCCCCAGGCTTGCGGGAAGATACAATGAGCAGTTCTTC; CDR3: CSAPRLAGRYNEQFF
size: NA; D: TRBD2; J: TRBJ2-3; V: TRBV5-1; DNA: TGCGCCAGCAGCCCGGACTCCGGGACTAGCGGCACAGATACGCAGTATTTT; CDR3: CASSPDSGTSGTDTQYF
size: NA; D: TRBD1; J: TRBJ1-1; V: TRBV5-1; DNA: TGCGCCAGCAGCTTGGGACAGGGTGACGCTGAAGCTTTCTTT; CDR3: CASSLGQGDAEAFF
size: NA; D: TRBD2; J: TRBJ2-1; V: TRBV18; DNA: TGTGCCAGCTCACCACAGCTAGCGGGCGATGAGCAGTTCTTC; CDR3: CASSPQLAGDEQFF
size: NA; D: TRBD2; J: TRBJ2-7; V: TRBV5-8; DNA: TGTGCCAGCAGCTTGGCCGGGACTAGCGGATTTTACGAGCAGTACTTC; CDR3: CASSLAGTSGFYEQYF
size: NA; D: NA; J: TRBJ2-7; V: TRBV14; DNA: TGTGCCAGCAGCCAAGAAATTCAGGCGAGCGAGCAGTACTTC; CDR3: CASSQEIQASEQYF
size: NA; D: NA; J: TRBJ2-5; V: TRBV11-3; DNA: TGTGCCAGCAGGCGAGAAGAGACCCAGTACTTC; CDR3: CASRREETQYF
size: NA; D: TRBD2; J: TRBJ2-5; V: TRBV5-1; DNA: TGCGCCAGCAGCTCAGGACTAGCGGGAGGAGTGGAGACCCAGTACTTC; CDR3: CASSSGLAGGVETQYF
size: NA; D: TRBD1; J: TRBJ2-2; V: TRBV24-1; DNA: TGTGCCACCAGTGATTTGAGGACAGGGAACATGAACACCGGGGAGCTGTTTTTT; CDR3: CATSDLRTGNMNTGELFF
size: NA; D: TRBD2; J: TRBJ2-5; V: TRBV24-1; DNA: TGTGCCACCAGTGACTCGAGGCGGGGGAGAATTCGCGAGACCCAGTACTTC; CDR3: CATSDSRRGRIRETQYF
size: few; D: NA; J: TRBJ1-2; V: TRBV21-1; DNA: TGTGCCAGCAGCGAAGGTTCGGGATTAGGGTATGGCTACACCTTC; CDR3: CASSEGSGLGYGYTF
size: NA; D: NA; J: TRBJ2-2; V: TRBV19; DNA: TGTGCCAGTTCTATCCAGGGTATAACCGGGGAGCTGTTTTTT; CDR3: CASSIQGITGELFF
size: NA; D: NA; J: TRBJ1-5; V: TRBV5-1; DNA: TGCGCCAGCAGCTTGGACGGGAATAGCAATCAGCCCCAGCATTTT; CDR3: CASSLDGNSNQPQHF
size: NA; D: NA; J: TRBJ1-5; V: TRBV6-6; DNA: TGTGCCAGCTCCCCAGTCTTGAATCAGCCCCAGCATTTT; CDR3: CASSPVLNQPQHF
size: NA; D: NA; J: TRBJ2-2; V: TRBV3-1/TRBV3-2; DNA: TGTGCCAGCAGCCAAGTTCGGAAGATTGCGGCCCCTGGGGAGCTGTTTTTT; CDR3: CASSQVRKIAAPGELFF
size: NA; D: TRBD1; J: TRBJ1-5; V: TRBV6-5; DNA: TGTGCCAGCAGCCTTTCTGGGACAGGGAATCAGCCCCAGCATTTT; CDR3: CASSLSGTGNQPQHF
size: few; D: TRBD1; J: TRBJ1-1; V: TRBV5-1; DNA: TGCGCCAGCAGCGGACAGGGGACATCAACAAGGACTGAAGCTTTCTTT; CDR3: CASSGQGTSTRTEAFF
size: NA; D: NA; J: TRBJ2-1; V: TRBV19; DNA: TGTGCCAGTAGGAGTGGGGAGAACCACAATGAGCAGTTCTTC; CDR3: CASRSGENHNEQFF
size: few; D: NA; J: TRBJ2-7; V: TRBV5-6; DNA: TGTGCCAGCAGTAAAGAACAGGGATACTACGAGCAGTACTTC; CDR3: CASSKEQGYYEQYF
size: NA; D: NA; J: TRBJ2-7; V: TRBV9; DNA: TGTGCCAGCAGCCCTTCCAGGCTAAATGAGCAGTACTTC; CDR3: CASSPSRLNEQYF
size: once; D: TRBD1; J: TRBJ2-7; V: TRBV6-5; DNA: TGTGCCAGCAGCGGACAGGGATCGGACGAGCAGTACTTC; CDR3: CASSGQGSDEQYF
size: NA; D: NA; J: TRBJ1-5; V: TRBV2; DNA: TGTGCCAGCAGTGGTCAGGAGGTCCAGCCCCAGCATTTT; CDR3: CASSGQEVQPQHF